The entry below gives a single T cell receptor (beta chain) sequence along with its context. This clonotype was seen repeatedly, ten times or more. There is no known antigen for this receptor. Base qualities are not provided; no much larger clone lies one nucleotide away. This specimen comes from a study of T cells in Graves' hyperthyroidism and ophthalmopathy (dated by TCRdb to between 2018 and 2020). Regarding the study in general: Peripheral blood samples were taken at the time of initial diagnosis, prior to any treatment. The paper reports TCR Vbeta CDR3 sequencing of 135 peripheral blood samples: around 45 ophthalmopathy, fewer than 80 hyperthyroidism and about 17 progressor patients. The 90 to 100 discovery patients were randomly split 7:3 into training and test sets. A discovery cohort of 95 to 100 patients, about 44 with Graves' ophthalmopathy and roughly 59 with stable Graves' hyperthyroidism, was used to find distinguishing TCR V-J signatures. After sampling, hyperthyroidism patients received methimazole starting at 30 mg daily, and ophthalmopathy patients received high-dose intravenous methylprednisolone. Whether ophthalmopathy could be predicted prospectively was tested in an independent validation cohort made up of roughly 19 hyperthyroidism patients plus 17 patients who later progressed to ophthalmopathy. In six Graves' hyperthyroidism patients, the study also compared T-cell repertoires from thyroid tissue with T-cell repertoires from blood. Overall study outcomes, separate from this receptor: A model built on a 13 V-J signature distinguished ophthalmopathy from stable hyperthyroidism, reaching about 88% sensitivity and under 84% specificity in cross-validation and 80%/75% in testing. Blood samples also contained most of the expanded thyroid clonotypes (frequency above 0.001), which suggests that blood repertoires may reflect thyroid immune responses. No statistical method was used to fix the sample size in advance, and group allocation was not hidden from the investigators. During validation, the model predicted progression to ophthalmopathy a median of around 7 months ahead of onset, with 60% to 71% sensitivity and almost 75% specificity.

Hyperthyroidism patients were newly diagnosed, with disease duration under 2 months, and aged 18 to 65 years. The study excluded patients with uncontrolled infections, other autoimmune diseases, pregnancy or lactation. Diagnoses were based on clinical symptoms, serum thyroxine and TRAb, thyroid ultrasound and orbital computed tomography. For progressor patients, blood was drawn at the first diagnosis of hyperthyroidism, before any ophthalmopathy symptoms had appeared. Ficoll-Paque density gradient centrifugation was used to isolate PBMCs from 9.5 to 10 ml of fresh peripheral blood. Progressor patients were defined as those initially diagnosed with Graves' hyperthyroidism in whom ophthalmopathy developed during follow-up. Trizol reagent was used to extract total RNA, and RNA quality was then checked on an Agilent 2100 Bioanalyzer. The CDR3 covers 14 residues, taking in both the cysteine and the phenylalanine. Solely the CDR3 DNA is kept, with 42 bases framed from the first base. Trimming takes 3 bases from V and 2 bases from J, and the germline ends sit 10 bases apart.

The TCR beta CDR3 regions were amplified from RNA transcripts. For the first round of RT-PCR on the TCR CDR3, the HTBI primer set was used together with the Qiagen OneStep RT-PCR kit. The libraries were constructed in a second round of multiplex PCR and then size-selected and purified. The libraries were sequenced on an Illumina HiSeq2000 using paired-end 100 bp reads. Processing in the source paper ran as follows. SOAPnuke was used to process the raw data, with reads discarded if the reads contained adapters or uncalled bases, had a mean Phred below 15, or lacked an exact constant-primer or identifier match. High-quality paired reads were merged using COPE v1.2.5, and each unique nucleotide sequence was defined as a clonotype. MiTCR v1.1 was used to align the clonotypes against IMGT TRBV, TRBD and TRBJ reference segments. The analysis was restricted to V-J combinations with a frequency above 0.0001, which together covered 99.2% of the repertoires. A TCS score was defined as the ratio of F50 (clonal expansion) to E x V (chaos), with BLOSUM62-based TCRdist applied between CDR3 peptides within each V-J. Welch's t-statistics and random forest reduced several hundred V-J features to roughly 13, which were used in a naive Bayes classifier (R e1071). TCRdb trimmed public reads at Q25 via fastp, called clones via MiXCR and kept in-frame beta chains. A single entry per CDR3 protein holds the most common genes and DNA from its merged rows. In this record, the V and J calls reflect TCRdb's handling and not the investigators' own analysis. Present in this sample are about 260,000 distinct CDR3 sequences, 25% to 30% of which were seen just once. The ten most abundant clones make up more than 25% of the sample.

The sequencing sample was made of blood. In this chain, TRBV12-3 or TRBV12-4 is recombined with TRBJ2-5, with the D gene possibly TRBD1 or TRBD2, each one fitting 5 bases. This TCR was sampled from a man aged 40-49 years with Graves' hyperthyroidism that later progressed to Graves' ophthalmopathy. The CDR3: CASSFRGRQETQYF. Read as DNA, the sequence is TGTGCCAGCAGTTTCCGGGGCCGTCAAGAGACCCAGTACTTC.